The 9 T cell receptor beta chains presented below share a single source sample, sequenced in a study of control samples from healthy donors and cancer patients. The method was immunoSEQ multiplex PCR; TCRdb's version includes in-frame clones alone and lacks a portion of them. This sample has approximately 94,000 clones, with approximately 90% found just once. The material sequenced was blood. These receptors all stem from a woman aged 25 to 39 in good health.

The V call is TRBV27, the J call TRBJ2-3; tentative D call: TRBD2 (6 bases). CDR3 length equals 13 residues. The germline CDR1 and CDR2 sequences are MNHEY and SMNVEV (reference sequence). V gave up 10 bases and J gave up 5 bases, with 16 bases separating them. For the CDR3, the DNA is TGTGCCACCCTCGGGACTCAAAAAGATACGCAGTATTTT. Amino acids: CATLGTQKDTQYF.

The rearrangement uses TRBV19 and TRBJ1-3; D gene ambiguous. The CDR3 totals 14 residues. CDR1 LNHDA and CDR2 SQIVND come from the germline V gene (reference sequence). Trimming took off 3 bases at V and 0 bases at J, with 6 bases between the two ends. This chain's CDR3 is CASSISDSGNTIYF. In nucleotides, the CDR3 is TGTGCCAGTAGTATCTCAGACTCTGGAAACACCATATATTTT. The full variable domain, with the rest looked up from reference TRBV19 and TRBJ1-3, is DGGITQSPKYLFRKEGQNVTLSCEQNLNHDAMYWYRQDPGQGLRLIYYSQIVNDFQKGDIAEGYSVSREKKESFPLTVTSAQKNPTAFYLCASSISDSGNTIYFGEGSWLTVV.

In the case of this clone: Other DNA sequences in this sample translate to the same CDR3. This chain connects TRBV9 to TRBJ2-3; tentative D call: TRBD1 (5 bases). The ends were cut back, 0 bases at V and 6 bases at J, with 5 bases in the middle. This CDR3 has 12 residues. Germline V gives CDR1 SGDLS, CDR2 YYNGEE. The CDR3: CASSVDRDTQYF. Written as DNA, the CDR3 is TGTGCCAGCAGCGTAGACAGGGATACGCAGTATTTT.

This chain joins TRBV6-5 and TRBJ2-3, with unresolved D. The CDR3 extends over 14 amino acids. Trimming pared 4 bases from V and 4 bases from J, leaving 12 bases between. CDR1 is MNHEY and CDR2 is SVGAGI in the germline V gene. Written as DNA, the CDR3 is TGTGCCAGCAGTTTAGTACGACGGGCAGATACGCAGTATTTT. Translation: CASSLVRRADTQYF.

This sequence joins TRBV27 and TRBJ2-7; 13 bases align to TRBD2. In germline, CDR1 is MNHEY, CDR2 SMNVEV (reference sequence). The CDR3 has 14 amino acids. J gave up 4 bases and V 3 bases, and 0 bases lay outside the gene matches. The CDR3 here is CASSLGLAGYEQYF. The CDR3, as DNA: TGTGCCAGCAGTTTGGGACTAGCGGGGTACGAGCAGTACTTC.

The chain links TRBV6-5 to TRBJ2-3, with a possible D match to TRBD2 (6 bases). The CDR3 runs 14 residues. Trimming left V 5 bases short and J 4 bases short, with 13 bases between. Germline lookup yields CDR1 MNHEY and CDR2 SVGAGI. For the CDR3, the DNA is TGTGCCAGCAGTCCGGGACTTTCGTCAGATACGCAGTATTTT. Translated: CASSPGLSSDTQYF.

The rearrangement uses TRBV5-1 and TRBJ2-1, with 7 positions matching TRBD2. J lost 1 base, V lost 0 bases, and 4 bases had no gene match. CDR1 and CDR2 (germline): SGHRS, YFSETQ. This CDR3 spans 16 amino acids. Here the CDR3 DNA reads TGCGCCAGCAGCTTGGATGGGGGGGTGTCCTACAATGAGCAGTTCTTC. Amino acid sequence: CASSLDGGVSYNEQFF.

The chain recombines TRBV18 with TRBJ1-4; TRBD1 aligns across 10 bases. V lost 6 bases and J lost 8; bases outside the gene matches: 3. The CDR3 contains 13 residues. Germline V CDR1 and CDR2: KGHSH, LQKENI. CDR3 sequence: CASSPGQGEKLFF. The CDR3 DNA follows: TGTGCCAGCTCCCCGGGACAGGGGGAAAAACTGTTTTTT.

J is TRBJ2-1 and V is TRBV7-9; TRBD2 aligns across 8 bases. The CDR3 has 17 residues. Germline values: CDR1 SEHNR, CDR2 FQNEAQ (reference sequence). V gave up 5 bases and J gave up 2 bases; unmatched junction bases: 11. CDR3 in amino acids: CASSGRLASRAYNEQFF. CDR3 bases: TGTGCCAGCAGCGGGCGACTAGCGAGTCGGGCCTACAATGAGCAGTTCTTC.